This TCR beta chain emerged from a study of cytomegalovirus exposure and HLA in healthy donors. Study observations and caveats: In vitro testing confirmed three CMV-associated chains as specific for CMV antigens.

As regards this clone: Its antigen remains unknown.

PCR involved 60 Vbeta and 13 Jbeta primers. The protocol was immunoSEQ multiplex PCR, while the TCRdb copy is restricted to in-frame clones and leaves out a portion. The table records approximately 150,000 clones, 70% to 85% of them present only once. The sample was PBMCs. The source is a male donor in good health and CMV-seronegative.

This CDR3 is CASSEDFPDTEAFF. The CDR3 DNA sequence: TGTGCCAGCTCTGAGGACTTCCCAGACACTGAAGCTTTCTTT. This chain joins TRBV18 and TRBJ1-1; D is ambiguous. Germline CDR1 KGHSH, CDR2 LQKENI. V was clipped by 6 bases and J by 3 bases, with 14 bases between them. CDR3 length: 14 residues.